This note documents a single TCR beta chain sequence. Unique molecular identifiers were incorporated during preparation of the TCRbeta library. TCRdb processed the PCR reads anew with MiXCR; each CDR3 protein has one entry. The sample consists of just over 350,000 distinct CDR3 sequences, 13% of them appearing once. Per the germline V gene, CDR1 is GTSNPN and CDR2 is SVGIG (reference sequence). The V and J ends lost 3 bases and 3 bases, in that order; junction bases with no gene match: 5. The CDR3 is made up of 14 amino acids. These data are taken from a study of T-cell reconstitution after alpha-beta-depleted transplantation in children.

The sequenced sample was PBMCs, obtained from the stem cell graft. The TCR originated in a human donor who donated a stem cell graft to a child with Fanconi anemia. The J gene is TRBJ2-1, the V gene TRBV30; 7 bases are shared with TRBD1. The CDR3 region is CAWSPGTDYNEQFF. As DNA, the CDR3 is TGTGCCTGGAGCCCCGGGACAGACTACAATGAGCAGTTCTTC.